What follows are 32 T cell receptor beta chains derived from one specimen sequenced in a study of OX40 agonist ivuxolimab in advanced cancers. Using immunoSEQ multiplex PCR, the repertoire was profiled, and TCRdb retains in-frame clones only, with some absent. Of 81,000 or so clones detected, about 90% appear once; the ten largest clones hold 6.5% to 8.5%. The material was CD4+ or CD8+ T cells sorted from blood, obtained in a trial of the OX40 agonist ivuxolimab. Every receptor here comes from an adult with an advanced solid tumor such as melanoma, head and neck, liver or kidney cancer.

The CDR3 reads CASSLGNEQFF. CDR3 nucleotides: TGTGCCAGCAGCCTGGGCAATGAGCAGTTCTTC. The chain uses TRBV25-1 and TRBJ2-1; D unclear. The CDR3 runs 11 residues. Germline-derived CDR1 and CDR2 are MGHDK and SYGVNS. V shed 6 bases and J shed 6 bases, with 6 bases lying between them.

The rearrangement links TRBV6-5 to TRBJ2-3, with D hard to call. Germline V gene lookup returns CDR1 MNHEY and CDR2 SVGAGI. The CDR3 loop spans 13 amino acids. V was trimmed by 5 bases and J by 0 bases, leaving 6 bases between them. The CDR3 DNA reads TGTGCCAGCAGTGAACTGAGCACAGATACGCAGTATTTT. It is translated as CASSELSTDTQYF.

In DNA form, the CDR3 reads TGTGCCAGTGCCCGGAGGGTCGGTGTATATAGCAATCAGCCCCAGCATTTT. Protein: CASARRVGVYSNQPQHF. This chain joins TRBV19 and TRBJ1-5; D gene unclear. V was shortened by 8 bases and J by 0 bases, with 20 bases between the two germline ends. Per the germline V gene, CDR1 is LNHDA and CDR2 is SQIVND (reference sequence). CDR3 length: 17 amino acids. The variable domain in full, with the rest retrieved from reference TRBV19 and TRBJ1-5, is DGGITQSPKYLFRKEGQNVTLSCEQNLNHDAMYWYRQDPGQGLRLIYYSQIVNDFQKGDIAEGYSVSREKKESFPLTVTSAQKNPTAFYLCASARRVGVYSNQPQHFGDGTRLSIL.

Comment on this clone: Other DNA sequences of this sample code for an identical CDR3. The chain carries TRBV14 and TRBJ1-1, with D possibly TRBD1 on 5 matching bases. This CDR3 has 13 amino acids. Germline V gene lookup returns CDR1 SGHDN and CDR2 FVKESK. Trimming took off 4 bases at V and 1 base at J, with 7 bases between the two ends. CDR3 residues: CASSLGGNTEAFF. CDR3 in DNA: TGTGCCAGCAGCCTGGGGGGGAACACTGAAGCTTTCTTT. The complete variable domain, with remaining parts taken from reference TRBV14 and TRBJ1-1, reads EAGVTQFPSHSVIEKGQTVTLRCDPISGHDNLYWYRRVMGKEIKFLLHFVKESKQDESGMPNNRFLAERTGGTYSTLKVQPAELEDSGVYFCASSLGGNTEAFFGQGTRLTVV.

DNA for the CDR3: TGCGCCAGCAGCCAAGGACGGAACACTGAAGCTTTCTTT. Translation gives CASSQGRNTEAFF. The rearrangement links TRBV4-1 to TRBJ1-1; D is unresolved. Germline assignment: CDR1 MGHRA and CDR2 YSYEKL. CDR3 size: 13 residues. The V end lost 1 base, the J end lost 1 base, and 4 bases lay between the germline ends.

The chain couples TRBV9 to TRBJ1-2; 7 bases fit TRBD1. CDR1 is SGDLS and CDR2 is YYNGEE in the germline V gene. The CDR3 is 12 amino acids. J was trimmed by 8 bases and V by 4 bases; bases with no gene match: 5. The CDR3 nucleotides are TGTGCCAGCAGCCCCCACAGGGGAGGCTACACCTTC. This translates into CASSPHRGGYTF.

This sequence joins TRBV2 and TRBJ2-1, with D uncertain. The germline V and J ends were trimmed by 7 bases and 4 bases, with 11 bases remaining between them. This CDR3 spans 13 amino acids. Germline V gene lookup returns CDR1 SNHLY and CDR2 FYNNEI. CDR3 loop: CASTLEAYNEQFF. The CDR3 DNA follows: TGTGCCAGCACCCTTGAGGCATACAATGAGCAGTTCTTC.

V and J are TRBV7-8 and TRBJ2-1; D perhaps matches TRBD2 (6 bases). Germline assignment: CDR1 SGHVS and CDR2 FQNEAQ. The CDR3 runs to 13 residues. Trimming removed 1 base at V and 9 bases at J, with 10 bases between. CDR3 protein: CASSLGPAGEQFF. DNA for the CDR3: TGTGCCAGCAGCTTAGGGCCAGCGGGTGAGCAGTTCTTC.

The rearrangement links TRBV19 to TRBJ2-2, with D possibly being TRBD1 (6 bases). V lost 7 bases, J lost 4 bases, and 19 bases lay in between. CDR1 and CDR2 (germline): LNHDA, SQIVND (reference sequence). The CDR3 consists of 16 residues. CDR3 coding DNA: TGTGCCAGTAAAAGGCGGACAGTCTCCGGCACCGGGGAGCTGTTTTTT. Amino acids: CASKRRTVSGTGELFF.

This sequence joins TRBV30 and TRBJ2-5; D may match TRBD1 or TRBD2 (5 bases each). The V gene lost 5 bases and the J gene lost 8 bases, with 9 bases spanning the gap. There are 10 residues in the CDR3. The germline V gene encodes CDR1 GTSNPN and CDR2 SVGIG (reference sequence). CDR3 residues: CAWGGGTQYF. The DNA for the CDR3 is TGTGCCTGGGGTGGGGGAACCCAGTACTTC.

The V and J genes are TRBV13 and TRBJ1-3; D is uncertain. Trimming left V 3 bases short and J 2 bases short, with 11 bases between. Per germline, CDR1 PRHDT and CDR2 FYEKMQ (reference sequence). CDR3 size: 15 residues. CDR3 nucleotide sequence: TGTGCCAGCAGCTTCTTACTTACAACTGGAAACACCATATATTTT. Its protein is CASSFLLTTGNTIYF. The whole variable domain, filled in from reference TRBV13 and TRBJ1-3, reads AAGVIQSPRHLIKEKRETATLKCYPIPRHDTVYWYQQGPGQDPQFLISFYEKMQSDKGSIPDRFSAQQFSDYHSELNMSSLELGDSALYFCASSFLLTTGNTIYFGEGSWLTVV.

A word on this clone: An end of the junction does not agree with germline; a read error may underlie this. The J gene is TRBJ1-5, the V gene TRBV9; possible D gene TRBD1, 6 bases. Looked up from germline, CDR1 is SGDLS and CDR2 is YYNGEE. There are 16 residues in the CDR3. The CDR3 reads CASSPDAGVGNQPQHF. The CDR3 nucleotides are TGTGCCAGCAGCCCAGATGCAGGGGTGGGCAATCAACCCCAGCATTTT.

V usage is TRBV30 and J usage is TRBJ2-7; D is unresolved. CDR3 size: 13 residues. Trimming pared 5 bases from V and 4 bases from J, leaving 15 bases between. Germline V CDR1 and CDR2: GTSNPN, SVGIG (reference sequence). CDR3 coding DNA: TGTGCCTGGGGAATCGATGTCTCGTACGAGCAGTACTTC. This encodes CAWGIDVSYEQYF. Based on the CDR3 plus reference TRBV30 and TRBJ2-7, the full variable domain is SQTIHQWPATLVQPVGSPLSLECTVEGTSNPNLYWYRQAAGRGLQLLFYSVGIGQISSEVPQNLSASRPQDRQFILSSKKLLLSDSGFYLCAWGIDVSYEQYFGPGTRLTVT.

The CDR3 protein is CASSGDLNEQFF. The CDR3 bases are TGTGCCAGCAGTGGGGACCTCAATGAGCAGTTCTTC. This chain links TRBV6-6 with TRBJ2-1, with D perhaps TRBD1 or TRBD2 (5 bases each). CDR1 and CDR2 from the germline V gene are MNHNY and SVGAGI (reference sequence). The ends were cut back, 5 bases at V and 6 bases at J, with 8 bases in the middle. CDR3 length: 12 amino acids.

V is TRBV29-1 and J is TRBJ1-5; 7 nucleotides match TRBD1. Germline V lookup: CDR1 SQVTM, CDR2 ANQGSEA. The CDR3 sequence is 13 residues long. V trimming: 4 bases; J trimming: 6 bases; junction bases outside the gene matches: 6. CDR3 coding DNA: TGCAGCGTTGGAGGGGGCGTAGGTCAGCCCCAGCATTTT. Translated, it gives CSVGGGVGQPQHF.

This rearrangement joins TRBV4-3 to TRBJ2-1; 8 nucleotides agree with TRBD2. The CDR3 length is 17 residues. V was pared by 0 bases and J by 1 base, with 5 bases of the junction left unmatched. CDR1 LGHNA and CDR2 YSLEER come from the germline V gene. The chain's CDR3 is CASSQDRTSGSYNEQFF. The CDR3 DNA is TGCGCCAGCAGCCAAGATAGAACTAGCGGATCCTACAATGAGCAGTTCTTC.

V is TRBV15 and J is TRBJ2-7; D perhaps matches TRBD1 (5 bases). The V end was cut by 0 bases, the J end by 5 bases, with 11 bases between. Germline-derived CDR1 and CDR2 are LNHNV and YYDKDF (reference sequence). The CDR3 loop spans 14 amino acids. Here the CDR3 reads CATSRDRAGNEQYV. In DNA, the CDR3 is TGTGCCACCAGCAGAGATCGGGCAGGGAACGAGCAGTACGTC.

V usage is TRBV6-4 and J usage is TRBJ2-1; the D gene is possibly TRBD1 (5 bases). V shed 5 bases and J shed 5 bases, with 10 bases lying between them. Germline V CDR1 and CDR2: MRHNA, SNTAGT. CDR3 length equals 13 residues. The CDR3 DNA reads TGTGCCAGCAGTACCTGGGGCCACAATGAGCAGTTCTTC. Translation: CASSTWGHNEQFF.

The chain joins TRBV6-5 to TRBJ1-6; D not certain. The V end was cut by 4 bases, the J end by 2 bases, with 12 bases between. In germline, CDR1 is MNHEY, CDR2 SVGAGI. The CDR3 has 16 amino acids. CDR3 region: CASSFYPGAYNSPLHF. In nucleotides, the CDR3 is TGTGCCAGCAGTTTCTACCCAGGAGCCTATAATTCACCCCTCCACTTT.

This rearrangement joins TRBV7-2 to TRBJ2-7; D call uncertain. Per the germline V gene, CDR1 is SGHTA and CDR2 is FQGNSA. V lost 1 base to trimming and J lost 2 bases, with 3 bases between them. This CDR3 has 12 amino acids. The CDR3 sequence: CASSLVPYEQYF. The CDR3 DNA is TGTGCCAGCAGCTTAGTGCCCTACGAGCAGTACTTC.

CDR3 bases: TGTGCCAGCAGTTTATCGGATGGGAATGAGCAGTTCTTC. Translated, it gives CASSLSDGNEQFF. The J gene is TRBJ2-1, the V gene TRBV28; no definite D call. This CDR3 has 13 amino acids. Germline CDR1 reads MDHEN; CDR2 reads SYDVKM. V was clipped by 1 base and J by 7 bases, with 8 bases between them.

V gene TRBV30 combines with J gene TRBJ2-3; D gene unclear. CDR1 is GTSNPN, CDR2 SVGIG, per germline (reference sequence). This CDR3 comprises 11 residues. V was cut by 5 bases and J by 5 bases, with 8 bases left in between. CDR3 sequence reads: CAWEKGDTQYF. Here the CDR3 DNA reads TGTGCCTGGGAGAAGGGAGATACGCAGTATTTT.

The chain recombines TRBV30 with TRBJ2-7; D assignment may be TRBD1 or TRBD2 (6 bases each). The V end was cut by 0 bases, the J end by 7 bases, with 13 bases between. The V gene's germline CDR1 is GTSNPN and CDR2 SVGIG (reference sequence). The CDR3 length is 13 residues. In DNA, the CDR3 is TGTGCCTGGAGTGTATCGGGGGCTAATGAGCAGTACTTC. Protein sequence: CAWSVSGANEQYF.

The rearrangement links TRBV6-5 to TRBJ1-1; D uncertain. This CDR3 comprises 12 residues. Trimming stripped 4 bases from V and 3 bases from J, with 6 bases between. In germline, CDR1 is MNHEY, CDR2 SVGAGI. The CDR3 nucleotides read TGTGCCAGCAGTTCCCGACACACTGAAGCTTTCTTT. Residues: CASSSRHTEAFF.

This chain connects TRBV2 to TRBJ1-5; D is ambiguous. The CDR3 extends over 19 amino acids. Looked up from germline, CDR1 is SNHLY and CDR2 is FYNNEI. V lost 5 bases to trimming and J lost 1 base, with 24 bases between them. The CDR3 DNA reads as TGTGCCAGCAGTATTGGCTTATCCCTCCGTCCGGGCAGCAATCAGCCCCAGCATTTT. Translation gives CASSIGLSLRPGSNQPQHF.

The CDR3 region has the DNA TGTGCCTGGAGGGATCGCGACAGGAAATACTACAATGAGCAGTTCTTC. Protein product: CAWRDRDRKYYNEQFF. The chain uses TRBV30 and TRBJ2-1; D may be TRBD1 (6 bases). Per the germline V gene, CDR1 is GTSNPN and CDR2 is SVGIG (reference sequence). This CDR3 is 16 amino acids long. Trimming took 3 bases from V and 3 from J, leaving 18 bases between them.

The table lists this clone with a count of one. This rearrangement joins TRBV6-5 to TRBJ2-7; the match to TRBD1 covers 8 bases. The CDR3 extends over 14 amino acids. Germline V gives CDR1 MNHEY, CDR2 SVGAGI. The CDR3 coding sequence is TGTGCCAGCAGTTCAGGGGGCCTAGCCGCGGGAATGAGCGTC. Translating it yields CASSSGGLAAGMSV.

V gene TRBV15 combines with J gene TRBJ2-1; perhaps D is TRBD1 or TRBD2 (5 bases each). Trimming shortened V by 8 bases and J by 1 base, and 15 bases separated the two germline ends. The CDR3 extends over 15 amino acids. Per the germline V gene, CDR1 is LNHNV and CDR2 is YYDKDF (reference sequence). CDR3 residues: CATGTTSGSYNEQFF. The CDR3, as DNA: TGTGCCACCGGGACGACGTCGGGTTCCTACAATGAGCAGTTCTTC.

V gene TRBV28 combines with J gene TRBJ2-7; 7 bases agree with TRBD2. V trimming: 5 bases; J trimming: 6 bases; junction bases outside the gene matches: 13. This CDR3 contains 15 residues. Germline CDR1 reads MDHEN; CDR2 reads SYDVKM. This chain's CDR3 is CASSATGLNSGEQYF. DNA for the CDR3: TGTGCCAGCAGTGCCACGGGACTAAATTCTGGCGAGCAGTACTTC.

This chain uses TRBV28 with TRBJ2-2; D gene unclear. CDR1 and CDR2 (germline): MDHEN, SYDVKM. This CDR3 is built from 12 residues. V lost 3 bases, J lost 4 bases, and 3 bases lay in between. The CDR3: CASSLGTGELFF. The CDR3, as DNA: TGTGCCAGCAGTTTGGGCACCGGGGAGCTGTTTTTT.

The CDR3 loop is CASSTEGGSEQFF. The DNA of the CDR3 is TGTGCCAGCAGCACAGAGGGGGGATCTGAGCAGTTCTTC. J is TRBJ2-1 and V is TRBV9; tentatively, D is TRBD1 or TRBD2 (6 bases each). The germline CDR1 and CDR2 sequences are SGDLS and YYNGEE. The CDR3 extends over 13 amino acids. V was pared by 4 bases and J by 9 bases, with 14 bases between.

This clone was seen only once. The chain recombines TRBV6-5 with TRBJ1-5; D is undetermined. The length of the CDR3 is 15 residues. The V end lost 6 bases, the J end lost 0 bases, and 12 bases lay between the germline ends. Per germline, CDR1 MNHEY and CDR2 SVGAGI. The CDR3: CASSLRWNSNQPQHF. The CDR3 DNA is TGTGCCAGCAGCCTACGTTGGAATAGCAATCAGCCCCAGCATTTT.